These T cell receptor beta chains were read from a single sample in a study of neurological immune-mediated disorders. MiXCR, run by TCRdb on the 5' RACE reads, gives a single entry per CDR3 protein. Of around 64,000 distinct CDR3 sequences in the sample, roughly 3% were seen once. Sequenced material: PBMCs. Every receptor here comes from a woman in her forties or fifties with multiple sclerosis. The CDR3 runs from the conserved cysteine through the conserved F or W. The D gene is left open where the match is weak. Clone size is shown for a subset of rows, as once, few, many or a class of expanded clone.

>TRBD1|TRBJ2-7|TRBV7-2|many
TGTGCCAGCAGCTTAAGACAGGGATCCTACGAGCAGTACTTC
CASSLRQGSYEQYF
>TRBD2|TRBJ2-1|TRBV4-2|many
TGTGCCAGCAGCCAAGTGGGACTAGCGAGCTTAGAGCAGTTCTTC
CASSQVGLASLEQFF
>.|TRBJ1-6|TRBV5-1|many
TGCGCCAGCAGCTTGTTCGGGGGGCTTAATTCACCCCTCCACTTT
CASSLFGGLNSPLHF
>TRBD2|TRBJ2-1|TRBV27|.
TGTGCCAGCGGGGGGACTAGCGGCGAGCAGTTCTTC
CASGGTSGEQFF
>.|TRBJ1-3|TRBV12-3/TRBV12-4|many
TGTGCCAGCAGTTTTCTCTTTCAGGACTCTGGAAACACCATATATTTT
CASSFLFQDSGNTIYF
>.|TRBJ1-1|TRBV6-6|many
TGTGCCAGCAGTTATAAGGGGGGGGACACTGAAGCTTTCTTT
CASSYKGGDTEAFF
>.|TRBJ1-5|TRBV3-1|many
TGTGCCAGCAGCAAAGGGTACAGTCAGCCCCAGCATTTT
CASSKGYSQPQHF
>.|TRBJ2-5|TRBV6-2/TRBV6-3|many
TGTGCCACTAAACTTCGGACCTTATCCACGTACCAAGAGACCCAGTACTTC
CATKLRTLSTYQETQYF
>.|TRBJ1-6|TRBV5-1|many
TGCGCCAGCAGCTTGGGGCCGCCGTCAGGGAATTCACCCCTCCACTTT
CASSLGPPSGNSPLHF
>TRBD1|TRBJ2-1|TRBV9|many
TGTGCCAGCAGCTCTGGGACAGGGGGCTTCTACAATGAGCAGTTCTTC
CASSSGTGGFYNEQFF
>TRBD2|TRBJ2-7|TRBV7-2|many
TGTGCCAGCAGCTTAGGGGTGGCGGGAGTCCCCCCCTACGAGCAGTACTTC
CASSLGVAGVPPYEQYF
>.|TRBJ2-1|TRBV5-5|many
TGTGCCAGCAGCTCCGGGTGGTCTTACAATGAGCAGTTCTTC
CASSSGWSYNEQFF
>TRBD1|TRBJ2-7|TRBV6-6|few
TGTGCCAGCAGTTACTTTCCCGGGACAGGGGTTGCCTACGAGCAGTACTTC
CASSYFPGTGVAYEQYF
>.|TRBJ1-5|TRBV18|many
TGTGCCAGCTCACCTTTCCAGGAGGGGGTAAATCAGCCCCAGCATTTT
CASSPFQEGVNQPQHF
>TRBD2|TRBJ2-2|TRBV20-1|many
TGCAGTGCTAAATCGGCTCTAGCGGGGGAAACCGGGGAGCTGTTTTTT
CSAKSALAGETGELFF
>TRBD1|TRBJ1-2|TRBV6-6|many
TGTGCCAGCAGTTACGACCCACAGGGGAAGACTAACTATGGCTACACCTTC
CASSYDPQGKTNYGYTF
>TRBD2|TRBJ2-7|TRBV5-1|many
TGCGCCAGCACCCCCGCGGGAGGCCTAGGGCAGTACTTC
CASTPAGGLGQYF
>.|TRBJ1-4|TRBV10-3|many
TGTGCCATCAGCCGACAGGCAACTAATGAAAAACTGTTTTTT
CAISRQATNEKLFF
>.|TRBJ1-1|TRBV20-1|many
TGCAGTGCTAGACCAGGGAGGGCGGAGATGAACACTGAAGCTTTCTTT
CSARPGRAEMNTEAFF
>TRBD1|TRBJ1-1|TRBV20-1|many
TGCAGGGCCCTGGACAGGGGTTACACTGAAGCTTTCTTT
CRALDRGYTEAFF
>TRBD1|TRBJ1-1|TRBV6-5|many
TGTGCCAGCGGGGGGACAGGGGGGAACACTGAAGCTTTCTTT
CASGGTGGNTEAFF
>.|TRBJ2-3|TRBV4-2|.
TGTGCCAGCAGCCAAGGCTCCAGGGCGGGACTCCCCGATACGCAGTATTTT
CASSQGSRAGLPDTQYF
>TRBD2|TRBJ2-2|TRBV14|many
TGTGCCAGCAGCCAATCTCCGGGACTAGCGTCCAACACCGGGGAGCTGTTTTTT
CASSQSPGLASNTGELFF
>.|TRBJ1-1|TRBV5-1|many
TGCGCCAGCAGCGGCGAAGGCACTGAAGCTTTCTTT
CASSGEGTEAFF
>.|TRBJ2-7|TRBV7-9|.
TGTGCCAGCAGCTTAGGGCAGGACTACGAGCAGTACTTC
CASSLGQDYEQYF
>.|TRBJ2-3|TRBV5-1|many
TGCGCCAGCAGCCAACGACTGAACACAGATACGCAGTATTTT
CASSQRLNTDTQYF
>TRBD2|TRBJ2-3|TRBV20-1|many
TGCAGTGCGCTGAAGCGGGGGGCTAGCACAGATACGCAGTATTTT
CSALKRGASTDTQYF
>TRBD1|TRBJ2-2|TRBV6-5|many
TGTGCCGCTCGCAGGGGGCGCTTAACCGGGGAGCTGTTTTTT
CAARRGRLTGELFF
>.|TRBJ2-5|TRBV12-3/TRBV12-4|few
TGTGCCAGCAGTTCCTACACCAGGGAGGCAGGGGAGACCCAGTACTTC
CASSSYTREAGETQYF
>TRBD2|TRBJ2-2|TRBV7-3|many
TGTGCCAGCAGCTTACGACCTAGCGGTGCCGGGGAGCTGTTTTTT
CASSLRPSGAGELFF
>.|TRBJ2-7|TRBV11-2|many
TGTGCCAGCAGCCAGGAGGGTGAGAAGTACTTC
CASSQEGEKYF
>.|TRBJ2-4|TRBV5-1|many
TGCGCCATCGTGAGGGCAGGGCACTTC
CAIVRAGHF
>TRBD2|TRBJ2-1|TRBV5-1|many
TGCGCCAGCAGCTCAACTAGCGGGGGAAATGAGCAGTTCTTC
CASSSTSGGNEQFF
>.|TRBJ2-1|TRBV20-1|many
TGCAGTGCTTCCAACCCGGTTACGGGGCAGTTCTTC
CSASNPVTGQFF
>.|TRBJ2-5|TRBV5-1|many
TGCGCCAGCAGATCTTTGGACGGCTTCCAAGAGACCCAGTACTTC
CASRSLDGFQETQYF
>TRBD1|TRBJ1-2|TRBV12-3/TRBV12-4|many
TGTGCCAGCAGCTTGACAGGGCGAGGAGGCTACACCTTC
CASSLTGRGGYTF